This T cell receptor delta chain was sequenced for a study of gamma-delta T cells after stem cell transplantation. This clone has a handful of counts. A far larger clone is a single base away, which makes a read error likely. This CDR3 is also generated by other DNA sequences in the sample. V was cut by 4 bases and J by 0 bases, with 33 bases left in between. This CDR3 has 22 amino acids. Germline V gene lookup returns CDR1 TSWWSYY and CDR2 QGS. TCRdb redid clone calling on the RT-PCR reads using CATT. The sample records approximately 2,600 delta-chain clones, 15% to 25% being singletons. J is TRDJ1 and V is TRDV1, with a possible D match to TRDD2 (7 bases). This receptor was taken from a human donor. It is not recorded whose cells these are; they may come from a transplant donor. Material for sequencing was gamma-delta T cells. In nucleotides, the CDR3 is TGTGCTCTTGGGGTCCTGCTTCCTAAGCAAATACTGGGTGATACCTACACCGATAAACTCATCTTT. Translated: CALGVLLPKQILGDTYTDKLIF.